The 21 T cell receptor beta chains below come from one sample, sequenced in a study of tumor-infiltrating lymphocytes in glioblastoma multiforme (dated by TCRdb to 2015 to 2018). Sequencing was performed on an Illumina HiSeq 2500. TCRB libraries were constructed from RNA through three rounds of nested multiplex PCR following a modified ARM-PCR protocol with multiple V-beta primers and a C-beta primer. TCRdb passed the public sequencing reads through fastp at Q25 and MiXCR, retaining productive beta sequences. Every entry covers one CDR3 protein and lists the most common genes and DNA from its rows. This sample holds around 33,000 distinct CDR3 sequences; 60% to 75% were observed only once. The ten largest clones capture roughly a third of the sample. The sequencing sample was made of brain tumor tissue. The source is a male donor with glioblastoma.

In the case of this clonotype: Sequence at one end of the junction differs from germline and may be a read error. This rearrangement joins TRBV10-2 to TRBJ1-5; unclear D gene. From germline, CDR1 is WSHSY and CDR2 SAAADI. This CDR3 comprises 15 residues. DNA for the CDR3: TGCGCCAGCAGAGCCTTGGCGACAAGGGATCAGCCCCAACATTTT. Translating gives CASRALATRDQPQHF.

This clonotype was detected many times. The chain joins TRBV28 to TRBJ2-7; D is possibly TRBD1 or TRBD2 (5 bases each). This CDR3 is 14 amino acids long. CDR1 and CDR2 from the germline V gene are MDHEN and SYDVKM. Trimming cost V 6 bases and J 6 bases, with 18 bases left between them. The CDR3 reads CASRNAGGAFEQYF. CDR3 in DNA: TGTGCCAGCAGGAACGCTGGGGGAGCCTTCGAGCAGTACTTC.

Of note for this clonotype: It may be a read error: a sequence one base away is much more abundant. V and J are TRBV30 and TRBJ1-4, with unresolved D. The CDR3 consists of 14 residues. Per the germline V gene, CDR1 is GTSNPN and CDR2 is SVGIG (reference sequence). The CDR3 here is CAWCVPDGYEKLFF. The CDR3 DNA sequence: TGTGCCTGGTGTGTACCTGACGGATATGAAAAACTGTTTTTT.

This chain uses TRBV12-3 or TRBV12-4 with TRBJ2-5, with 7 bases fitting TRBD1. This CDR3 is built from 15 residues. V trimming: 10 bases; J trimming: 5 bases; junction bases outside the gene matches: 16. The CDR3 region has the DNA TGTGCCATAACATCGGGACAGAGAATGGCCGAGACCCAGTACTTC. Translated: CAITSGQRMAETQYF.

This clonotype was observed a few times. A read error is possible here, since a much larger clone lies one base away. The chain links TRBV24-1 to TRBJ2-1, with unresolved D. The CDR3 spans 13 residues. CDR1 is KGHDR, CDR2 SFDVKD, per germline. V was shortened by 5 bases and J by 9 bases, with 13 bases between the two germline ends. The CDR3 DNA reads TGTGCCACCAGTGGCGACATGGCCAGTGAGCAGTTCTTC. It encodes CATSGDMASEQFF.

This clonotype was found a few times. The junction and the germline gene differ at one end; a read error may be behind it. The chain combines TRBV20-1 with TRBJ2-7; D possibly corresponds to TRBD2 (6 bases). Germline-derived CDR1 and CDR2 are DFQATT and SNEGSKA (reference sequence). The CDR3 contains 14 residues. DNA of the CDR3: TGCAGTGCTCCGCGGGCGGGGAAACCCTACGAGCAGTGCTTC. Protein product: CSAPRAGKPYEQCF.

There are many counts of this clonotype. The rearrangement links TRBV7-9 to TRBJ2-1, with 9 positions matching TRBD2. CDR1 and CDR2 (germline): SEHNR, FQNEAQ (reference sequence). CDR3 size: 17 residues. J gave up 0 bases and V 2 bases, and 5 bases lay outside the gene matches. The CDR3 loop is CASSLNGLANSYNEQFF. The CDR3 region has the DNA TGTGCCAGCAGCTTAAATGGACTAGCGAACTCCTACAATGAGCAGTTCTTC.

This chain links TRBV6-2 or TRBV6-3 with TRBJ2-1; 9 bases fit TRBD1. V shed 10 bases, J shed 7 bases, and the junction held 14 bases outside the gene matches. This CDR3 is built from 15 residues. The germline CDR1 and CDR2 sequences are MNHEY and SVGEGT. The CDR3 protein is CATGRNRGRGNEQFF. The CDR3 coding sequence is TGTGCCACAGGACGTAACAGGGGGCGAGGTAATGAGCAGTTCTTC.

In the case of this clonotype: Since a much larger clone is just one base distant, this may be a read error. In DNA form, the CDR3 reads TGCGCCAGCAGCACGCCGGACAGGGGGCAGTACGAGCAGTACTTC. This sequence encodes CASSTPDRGQYEQYF. V gene TRBV5-1 combines with J gene TRBJ2-7, with 11 positions matching TRBD1. V was pared by 4 bases and J by 4 bases, with 7 bases of the junction left unmatched. Germline V gene data show CDR1 as SGHRS and CDR2 as YFSETQ. The length of the CDR3 is 15 residues.

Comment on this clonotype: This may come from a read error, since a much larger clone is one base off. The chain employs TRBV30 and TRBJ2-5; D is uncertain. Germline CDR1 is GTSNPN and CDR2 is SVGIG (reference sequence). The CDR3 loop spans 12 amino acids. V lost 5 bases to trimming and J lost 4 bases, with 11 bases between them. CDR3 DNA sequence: TGTGCCTGGGACAAGAGTGGAGAGACCCAGTACTTC. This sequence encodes CAWDKSGETQYF.

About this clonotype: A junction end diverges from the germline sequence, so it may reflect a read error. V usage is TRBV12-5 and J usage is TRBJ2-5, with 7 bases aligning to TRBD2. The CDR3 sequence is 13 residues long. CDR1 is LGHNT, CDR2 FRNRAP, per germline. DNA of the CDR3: TGTTCTAGCGGTTTTAGTGCTCAAGAGACCCAGTACTTC. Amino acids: CSSGFSAQETQYF.

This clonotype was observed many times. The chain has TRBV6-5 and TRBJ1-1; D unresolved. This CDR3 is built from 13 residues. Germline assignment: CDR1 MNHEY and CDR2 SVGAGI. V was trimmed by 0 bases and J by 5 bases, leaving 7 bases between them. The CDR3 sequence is CASSYSVETEAFF. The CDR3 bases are TGTGCCAGCAGTTACTCAGTTGAGACTGAAGCTTTCTTT.

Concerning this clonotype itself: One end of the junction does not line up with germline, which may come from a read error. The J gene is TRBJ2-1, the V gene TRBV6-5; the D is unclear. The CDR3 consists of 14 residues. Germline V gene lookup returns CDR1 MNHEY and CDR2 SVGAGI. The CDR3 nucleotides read TGTGACAGCAGTTACGGGCCGGGCTTCGGTGAACAGTTTTTC. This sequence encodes CDSSYGPGFGEQFF.

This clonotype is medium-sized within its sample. The CDR3 sequence: CASKSRQRANQPQHF. DNA of the CDR3: TGTGCCAGCAAGAGTAGGCAGCGTGCCAATCAGCCCCAGCATTTT. The chain links TRBV6-5 to TRBJ1-5; no clear D gene. Trimming took off 7 bases at V and 3 bases at J, with 16 bases between the two ends. There are 15 residues in the CDR3. Germline CDR1 MNHEY, CDR2 SVGAGI.

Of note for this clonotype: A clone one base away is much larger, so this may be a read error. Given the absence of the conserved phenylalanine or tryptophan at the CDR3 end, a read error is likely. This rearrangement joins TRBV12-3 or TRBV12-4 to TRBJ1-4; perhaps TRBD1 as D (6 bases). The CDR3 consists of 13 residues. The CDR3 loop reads CGSSAGEAEKLFC. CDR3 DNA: TGTGGCAGCAGTGCAGGGGAGGCTGAAAAACTGTTTTGT.

The CDR3 sequence: CSASLLAGGLDVQFF. The DNA for the CDR3 is TGCAGTGCTAGCCTACTAGCAGGAGGGTTGGATGTGCAGTTCTTC. The chain employs TRBV20-1 and TRBJ2-1; possibly TRBD2 for D (6 bases). V lost 3 bases and J lost 12, with 24 bases in between. This CDR3 spans 15 amino acids. Germline V gene lookup returns CDR1 DFQATT and CDR2 SNEGSKA (reference sequence).

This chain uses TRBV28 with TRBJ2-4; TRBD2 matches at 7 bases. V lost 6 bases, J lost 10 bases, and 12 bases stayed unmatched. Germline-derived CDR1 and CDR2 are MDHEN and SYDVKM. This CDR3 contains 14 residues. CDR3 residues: CASSPSRDGGIQYF. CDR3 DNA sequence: TGTGCCAGCAGCCCCTCTCGGGACGGGGGGATTCAGTACTTC.

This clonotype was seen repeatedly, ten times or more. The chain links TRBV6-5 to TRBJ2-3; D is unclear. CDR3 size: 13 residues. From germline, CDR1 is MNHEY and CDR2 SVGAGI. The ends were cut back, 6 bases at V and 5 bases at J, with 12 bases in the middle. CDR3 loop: CASSQVTGDTQYF. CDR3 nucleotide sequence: TGTGCCAGCAGCCAAGTTACGGGAGATACGCAGTATTTT.

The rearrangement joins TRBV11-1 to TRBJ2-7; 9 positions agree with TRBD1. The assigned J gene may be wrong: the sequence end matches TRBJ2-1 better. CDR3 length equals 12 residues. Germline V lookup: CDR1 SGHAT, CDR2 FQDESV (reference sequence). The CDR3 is CACCGQGREQFF. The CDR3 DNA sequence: TGTGCCTGCTGCGGACAGGGGCGCGAGCAGTTCTTC.

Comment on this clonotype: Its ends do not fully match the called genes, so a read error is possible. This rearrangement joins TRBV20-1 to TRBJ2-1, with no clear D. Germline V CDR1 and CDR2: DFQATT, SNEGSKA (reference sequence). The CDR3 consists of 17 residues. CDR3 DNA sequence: TGCAGTTCTAGGGCCCCCACCGCGCTCAGCTCCTACAATGAGCAGTTCTTC. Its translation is CSSRAPTALSSYNEQFF.

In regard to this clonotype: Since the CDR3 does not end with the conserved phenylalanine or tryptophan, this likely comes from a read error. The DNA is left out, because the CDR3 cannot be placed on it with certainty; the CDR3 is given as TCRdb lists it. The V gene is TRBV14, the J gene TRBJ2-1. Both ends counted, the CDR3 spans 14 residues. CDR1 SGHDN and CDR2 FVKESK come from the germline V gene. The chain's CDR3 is CASSQDVRYNEQIS.